A single sample gave rise to the 9 T cell receptor beta chains below, sequenced in a study of regulatory T cells in long-lasting Graves disease. The time point is: newly diagnosed GD, antithyroid drugs for less than 3 months. PBMCs were the source of the RNA used for TCR sequencing. iRepertoire HTBI primers and Arm-PCR of CDR3 regions built TCR beta libraries. MiXCR, run by TCRdb on the multiplex PCR reads, gives a single entry per CDR3 protein. The data contain 200,000 to 250,000 distinct CDR3 sequences, roughly 19% of them singletons. The sample was also reused in another study, on T cells in Graves' hyperthyroidism and ophthalmopathy.

The sample here was peripheral blood mononuclear cells (PBMCs), taken at new diagnosis, from a patient treated with antithyroid drugs. The receptors derive from a woman aged 25 to 39 with Graves disease.

As for this clonotype: This may stem from a read error, because a much larger clone lies one nucleotide away. As DNA, the CDR3 is TGTGCCGGCAGCTTAGAGGGACAGGGGGCGAACACTGAAGCTTTCTTT. Amino acids: CAGSLEGQGANTEAFF. V usage is TRBV11-3 and J usage is TRBJ1-1, with 12 bases matching TRBD1. Germline assignment: CDR1 SGHNT and CDR2 YENEEA. The CDR3 is 16 residues long.

This clonotype was recorded at least ten times. The J gene is TRBJ2-7, the V gene TRBV28; 9 bases align to TRBD1. CDR1 and CDR2 (germline): MDHEN, SYDVKM. CDR3 size: 13 residues. The V and J ends lost 10 bases and 5 bases, in that order; junction bases with no gene match: 9. The CDR3 is CATRQGGGDEQYF. The CDR3 nucleotides read TGTGCCACCCGACAGGGGGGAGGGGACGAGCAGTACTTC.

Only one count was recorded for this clonotype. The V call is TRBV27, the J call TRBJ1-5; 7 bases align to TRBD1. Trimming took 4 bases from V and 11 from J; bases not matched to a gene: 14. Germline values: CDR1 MNHEY, CDR2 SMNVEV (reference sequence). The CDR3 extends over 15 amino acids. The CDR3 loop reads CASSSTGTALGSQHF. The CDR3 bases are TGTGCCAGCAGTTCAACCGGGACAGCTCTGGGGTCCCAGCATTTT.

The CDR3 nucleotides are TGTGCCAGCAGCCACGTGAAGGGGGCGGGTGAGCAGTACTTC. It is translated as CASSHVKGAGEQYF. The chain employs TRBV14 and TRBJ2-7; 7 bases agree with TRBD1. The CDR3 runs to 14 residues. The junction had 9 bases not matched to a gene; V was cut back by 3 bases and J by 7 bases. Germline V CDR1 and CDR2: SGHDN, FVKESK.

This clonotype was found many times. V and J are TRBV5-1 and TRBJ2-5; the D gene could be TRBD1 or TRBD2 (5 bases each). V dropped 1 base and J dropped 5 bases, with 12 bases sitting between them. Germline CDR1 reads SGHRS; CDR2 reads YFSETQ. The CDR3 is 14 amino acids. The CDR3, as DNA: TGCGCCAGCAGCTTGACAGACTGGGGGGAGACCCAGTACTTC. Translating gives CASSLTDWGETQYF.

This clonotype was picked up many times. The V gene is TRBV3-1, the J gene TRBJ2-1; D perhaps matches TRBD2 (6 bases). This CDR3 is built from 15 residues. Trimming removed 1 base from V and 7 bases from J, with 14 bases in between. Germline CDR1 LGHDT, CDR2 YNNKEL (reference sequence). In DNA, the CDR3 is TGTGCCAGCAGCCAAGGGAGGGGCCCTCGGAATGAGCAGTTCTTC. This translates into CASSQGRGPRNEQFF.

In its sample, this clonotype was seen a few times. A much larger clone differs by one base, so this may be a read error. This sequence joins TRBV27 and TRBJ2-3, with D maybe TRBD2 (5 bases). The CDR3 sequence is 12 residues long. Germline CDR1 MNHEY, CDR2 SMNVEV (reference sequence). The CDR3 region is CASSLWEKSLHF. The CDR3 bases are TGTGCCAGCAGTTTATGGGAGAAGAGCTTGCATTTT.

This clonotype has at least ten counts. CDR3 region: CASSIDRQGVDTGELFF. The CDR3 coding sequence is TGTGCCAGTAGTATAGACCGTCAGGGGGTCGACACCGGGGAGCTGTTTTTT. This chain connects TRBV19 to TRBJ2-2, with 7 bases fitting TRBD1. Germline assignment: CDR1 LNHDA and CDR2 SQIVND (reference sequence). V was clipped by 0 bases and J by 3 bases; unmatched bases: 7. This CDR3 region has 17 residues.

The CDR3 sequence is CASRNSDQETQYF. In DNA form, the CDR3 reads TGTGCCAGCAGGAATTCAGATCAAGAGACCCAGTACTTC. This chain connects TRBV7-9 to TRBJ2-5; D not certain. V shed 6 bases and J shed 2 bases, with 10 bases lying between them. Looked up from germline, CDR1 is SEHNR and CDR2 is FQNEAQ (reference sequence). CDR3 size: 13 residues. The whole variable domain, filled in from reference TRBV7-9 and TRBJ2-5, reads DTGVSQNPRHKITKRGQNVTFRCDPISEHNRLYWYRQTLGQGPEFLTYFQNEAQLEKSRLLSDRFSAERPKGSFSTLEIQRTEQGDSAMYLCASRNSDQETQYFGPGTRLLVL.